The 30 T cell receptor beta chains below were found in one sample sequenced in a study of cytomegalovirus exposure and HLA in healthy donors. The PCR had 60 Vbeta and 13 Jbeta primers. Using immunoSEQ multiplex PCR, the repertoire was profiled, and TCRdb retains in-frame clones only, with some absent. The sample lists over 100,000 clones, around 80% occurring once. Sequencing was done on a sample of PBMCs. Every receptor here comes from a man aged 30 to 39 in good health and CMV-seropositive.

This chain connects TRBV5-1 to TRBJ2-2; TRBD1 matches at 8 bases. CDR1 and CDR2 (germline): SGHRS, YFSETQ. The ends lost 0 bases at V and 7 bases at J; junction bases unmatched: 8. The CDR3 has 16 residues. The CDR3 protein is CASSLEAGGNFGELFF. The CDR3 bases are TGCGCCAGCAGCTTGGAGGCAGGGGGCAATTTCGGGGAGCTGTTTTTT. Filled out from reference TRBV5-1 and TRBJ2-2, the complete variable domain reads KAGVTQTPRYLIKTRGQQVTLSCSPISGHRSVSWYQQTPGQGLQFLFEYFSETQRNKGNFPGRFSGRQFSNSRSEMNVSTLELGDSALYLCASSLEAGGNFGELFFGEGSRLTVL.

The rearrangement links TRBV5-4 to TRBJ2-5, with TRBD2 matching over 7 bases. The V gene end was trimmed by 1 base and the J gene end by 4 bases; junction bases not matched to a gene: 10. CDR3 length: 16 amino acids. Per germline, CDR1 SGHNT and CDR2 YYREEE (reference sequence). The CDR3 DNA reads as TGTGCCAGCAGCTTGAATGTGGGCGGGGGTGTAGAGACCCAGTACTTC. Protein sequence: CASSLNVGGGVETQYF.

The chain recombines TRBV4-2 with TRBJ1-2, with D uncertain. This CDR3 is 15 amino acids long. The germline V gene encodes CDR1 LGHNA and CDR2 YNFKEQ. V was trimmed by 0 bases and J by 0 bases, leaving 8 bases between them. The chain's CDR3 is CASSQEGGSNYGYTF. CDR3 in DNA: TGTGCCAGCAGCCAAGAAGGCGGATCTAACTATGGCTACACCTTC.

The chain uses TRBV5-1 and TRBJ1-1; no definite D call. The CDR3 runs to 14 residues. V gave up 5 bases and J gave up 4 bases, with 15 bases separating them. The germline CDR1 and CDR2 sequences are SGHRS and YFSETQ. CDR3 in amino acids: CASSHRVPATEAFF. CDR3 nucleotide sequence: TGCGCCAGCAGTCACCGGGTCCCAGCCACTGAAGCTTTCTTT.

This clone was seen just once. This rearrangement joins TRBV5-6 to TRBJ1-4; D remains unclear. The ends were cut back, 4 bases at V and 0 bases at J, with 16 bases in the middle. The CDR3 consists of 17 residues. From germline, CDR1 is SGHDT and CDR2 YYEEEE. This CDR3 reads CASSGGSKRATNEKLFF. CDR3 DNA sequence: TGTGCCAGCAGCGGCGGGTCGAAACGTGCAACTAATGAAAAACTGTTTTTT.

As concerns this clone: This is likely a read error, given that the CDR3 carries no conserved phenylalanine or tryptophan at its end. The chain employs TRBV2 and TRBJ1-2, with 9 bases aligning to TRBD1. CDR3 length equals 14 residues. The junction had 12 bases not matched to a gene; V was cut back by 8 bases and J by 8 bases. From germline, CDR1 is SNHLY and CDR2 FYNNEI. Written as DNA, the CDR3 is TGTGCCAGCCTCCCTGGACAGGGGCTTTCAGGCTACACCCTC. Translation gives CASLPGQGLSGYTL.

This clone was observed at least ten times. The rearrangement uses TRBV5-4 and TRBJ2-1, with TRBD1 identical over 7 bases. V dropped 1 base and J dropped 4; count of bases not matched to a gene: 2. The germline V gene has CDR1 SGHNT and CDR2 YYREEE (reference sequence). The CDR3 contains 14 residues. The CDR3 nucleotides are TGTGCCAGCAGCTTGACAGGGGATTACAATGAGCAGTTCTTC. Translation gives CASSLTGDYNEQFF.

The genes are TRBV4-1 and TRBJ2-1; TRBD2 aligns across 11 bases. Germline trimming cut 4 bases from V and 0 bases from J; bases unmatched to any gene: 14. The V gene's germline CDR1 is MGHRA and CDR2 YSYEKL. The CDR3 is made up of 20 amino acids. CDR3 residues: CASSRKLAGGPSGSYNEQFF. The CDR3 DNA reads TGCGCCAGCAGCCGCAAGTTAGCGGGGGGGCCTTCAGGCTCCTACAATGAGCAGTTCTTC.

The gene calls are TRBV6-5 and TRBJ1-5, with D hard to call. The ends were cut back, 0 bases at V and 3 bases at J, with 6 bases in the middle. This CDR3 has 14 residues. CDR1 is MNHEY, CDR2 SVGAGI, per germline. CDR3 DNA sequence: TGTGCCAGCAGTTACTCGAGTTTCAATCAGCCCCAGCATTTT. Translation gives CASSYSSFNQPQHF.

The chain has TRBV6-1 and TRBJ1-2; D might be TRBD1 (5 bases). This CDR3 is built from 14 residues. Germline V gene lookup returns CDR1 MNHNS and CDR2 SASEGT. V lost 5 bases to trimming and J lost 8 bases, with 18 bases between them. The CDR3: CASSMTRDLGGYTF. In nucleotides, the CDR3 is TGTGCCAGCAGTATGACGCGGGACTTAGGGGGCTACACCTTC.

This clone is a singleton in its sample. This sequence joins TRBV4-2 and TRBJ2-4; D gene ambiguous. V shed 3 bases and J shed 7 bases, with 10 bases lying between them. The CDR3 spans 13 residues. From germline, CDR1 is LGHNA and CDR2 YNFKEQ. The CDR3 sequence is CASSQDRHNIQYF. The CDR3, as DNA: TGTGCCAGCAGCCAGGATCGACACAACATTCAGTACTTC.

The chain combines TRBV6-5 with TRBJ2-7; a weak D match, TRBD1 (6 bases). The CDR3 runs to 14 residues. CDR1 is MNHEY and CDR2 is SVGAGI in the germline V gene. The V end lost 6 bases, the J end lost 0 bases, and 12 bases lay between the germline ends. This chain's CDR3 is CASRGHTSSYEQYF. CDR3 coding DNA: TGTGCCAGCAGGGGACATACGAGCTCCTACGAGCAGTACTTC.

A single count supports this clone. The rearrangement joins TRBV9 to TRBJ1-2, with no clear D. V lost 5 bases and J 6 bases, leaving 17 bases between the germline ends. The germline CDR1 and CDR2 sequences are SGDLS and YYNGEE. The CDR3 is 14 residues long. CDR3 sequence reads: CASSYSAGSDGYTF. The CDR3 DNA follows: TGTGCCAGCAGTTATTCTGCGGGGTCAGATGGCTACACCTTC.

V usage is TRBV10-1 and J usage is TRBJ2-1; tentative D call: TRBD2 (5 bases). Germline lookup yields CDR1 WNHNN and CDR2 SYGVQD (reference sequence). There are 15 residues in the CDR3. V was shortened by 5 bases and J by 7 bases, with 18 bases between the two germline ends. The chain's CDR3 is CASSMRTLGENEQFF. The CDR3 DNA reads TGCGCCAGCAGTATGCGGACGTTGGGAGAAAATGAGCAGTTCTTC.

This chain joins TRBV28 and TRBJ2-7; TRBD2 aligns across 8 bases. V trimming: 11 bases; J trimming: 0 bases; junction bases outside the gene matches: 9. The CDR3 runs to 14 residues. Germline V gene sequence: CDR1 MDHEN, CDR2 SYDVKM. For the CDR3, the DNA is TGTGCCGGCTCGATAGCGGGGAGCTCCTACGAGCAGTACTTC. Its translation is CAGSIAGSSYEQYF.

The chain combines TRBV7-2 with TRBJ2-3; 8 positions agree with TRBD2. This CDR3 has 14 amino acids. J lost 4 bases, V lost 7 bases, and 7 bases had no gene match. Looked up from germline, CDR1 is SGHTA and CDR2 is FQGNSA. The CDR3, as DNA: TGTGCCAGCACCTGGACTAGCTCGGCAGATACGCAGTATTTT. This codes for CASTWTSSADTQYF.

This clone was recorded once. The gene calls are TRBV28 and TRBJ1-4; D is perhaps TRBD1 (5 bases). The CDR3 spans 14 residues. Germline CDR1 reads MDHEN; CDR2 reads SYDVKM. Deletions cut 5 bases from V and 4 bases from J, with 11 bases between. The CDR3 coding sequence is TGTGCCAGCAGTATCGGGGGTAATAATGAAAAACTGTTTTTT. Its translation is CASSIGGNNEKLFF.

The chain recombines TRBV4-1 with TRBJ1-6; TRBD1 is a possible D gene (6 bases). This CDR3 has 15 amino acids. Trimming pared 1 base from V and 10 bases from J, leaving 14 bases between. Germline CDR1 is MGHRA and CDR2 is YSYEKL. CDR3 nucleotides: TGCGCCAGCAGCCAAGTTTTGCAGGGGTGGTCACCCCTCCACTTT. This codes for CASSQVLQGWSPLHF.

The chain combines TRBV7-8 with TRBJ1-1; 11 bases align to TRBD1. The CDR3 length is 13 residues. Germline CDR1 is SGHVS and CDR2 is FQNEAQ. J was trimmed by 11 bases and V by 6 bases; bases with no gene match: 8. This CDR3 is CASRRDRGCEAFF. The DNA for the CDR3 is TGTGCCAGCAGACGGGACAGGGGGTGTGAGGCTTTCTTT.

V and J are TRBV27 and TRBJ1-2, with 9 positions matching TRBD1. Germline V gene sequence: CDR1 MNHEY, CDR2 SMNVEV (reference sequence). The CDR3 has 13 residues. V trimming: 5 bases; J trimming: 6 bases; junction bases outside the gene matches: 4. CDR3 region: CASSLDRGNGYTF. The CDR3 DNA reads as TGTGCCAGCAGTCTGGACAGGGGAAATGGCTACACCTTC.

The CDR3: CASSIDRGDEQYF. The DNA for the CDR3 is TGTGCCAGTAGTATTGACAGGGGCGACGAGCAGTACTTC. The rearrangement links TRBV19 to TRBJ2-5; 8 nucleotides match TRBD1. Near its end, the DNA agrees better with TRBJ2-7, so the J call may be wrong. This CDR3 is 13 amino acids long. CDR1 is LNHDA, CDR2 SQIVND, per germline (reference sequence).

J is TRBJ2-7 and V is TRBV28, with D possibly being TRBD2 (6 bases). The V and J ends lost 6 bases and 2 bases respectively, with 20 bases between them. This CDR3 comprises 16 residues. CDR1 and CDR2 from the germline V gene are MDHEN and SYDVKM. The CDR3 DNA reads TGTGCCAGCAGCACCGACTTTAGCGGATCACCCTACGAGCAGTACTTC. It translates to CASSTDFSGSPYEQYF.

This rearrangement joins TRBV10-3 to TRBJ2-2; D is possibly TRBD2 (6 bases). Deletions cut 3 bases from V and 1 base from J, with 12 bases between. The germline V gene has CDR1 ENHRY and CDR2 SYGVKD. The length of the CDR3 is 16 residues. CDR3 in amino acids: CAISDNSGGNTGELFF. The CDR3 nucleotides are TGTGCCATCAGTGATAATAGCGGAGGGAACACCGGGGAGCTGTTTTTT.

The V and J genes are TRBV10-3 and TRBJ2-7, with 8 bases matching TRBD1. The CDR3 runs 14 residues. V lost 0 bases to trimming and J lost 5 bases; unmatched junction nucleotides: 3. Germline CDR1 reads ENHRY; CDR2 reads SYGVKD. The CDR3 here is CAISESGQGNEQYV. In DNA form, the CDR3 reads TGTGCCATCAGTGAGTCAGGACAGGGAAACGAGCAGTACGTC.

This chain connects TRBV18 to TRBJ2-3, with 8 nucleotides matching TRBD1. Germline-derived CDR1 and CDR2 are KGHSH and LQKENI. The CDR3 runs to 16 residues. V shed 6 bases, J shed 0 bases, and the junction held 8 bases outside the gene matches. CDR3 in DNA: TGTGCCAGCTCCTCCCGGACAGGGTCCAGCACAGATACGCAGTATTTT. Protein product: CASSSRTGSSTDTQYF. Variable domain in full (rest from reference TRBV18 and TRBJ2-3): NAGVMQNPRHLVRRRGQEARLRCSPMKGHSHVYWYRQLPEEGLKFMVYLQKENIIDESGMPKERFSAEFPKEGPSILRIQQVVRGDSAAYFCASSSRTGSSTDTQYFGPGTRLTVL.

The chain combines TRBV28 with TRBJ2-1; 9 positions match TRBD2. V was clipped by 6 bases and J by 2 bases; unmatched bases: 5. This CDR3 spans 15 amino acids. In germline, CDR1 is MDHEN, CDR2 SYDVKM. The CDR3 DNA sequence: TGTGCCAGCAGAGCCGCGGGGGGGCCCTACAATGAGCAGTTCTTC. This gives the protein CASRAAGGPYNEQFF. The full variable domain, its missing parts supplied by reference TRBV28 and TRBJ2-1, is DVKVTQSSRYLVKRTGEKVFLECVQDMDHENMFWYRQDPGLGLRLIYFSYDVKMKEKGDIPEGYSVSREKKERFSLILESASTNQTSMYLCASRAAGGPYNEQFFGPGTRLTVL.

The table lists this clone with a few counts. The chain employs TRBV4-2 and TRBJ1-6, with no clear D. CDR3 length: 14 residues. Germline values: CDR1 LGHNA, CDR2 YNFKEQ. Trimming took 1 base from V and 7 from J, leaving 8 bases between them. CDR3 DNA sequence: TGTGCCAGCAGCCAAGCCACAGAGAATTCACCCCTCCACTTT. Amino acid sequence: CASSQATENSPLHF.

The chain has TRBV11-2 and TRBJ2-7; D perhaps matches TRBD1 (6 bases). V was trimmed by 5 bases and J by 0 bases, leaving 11 bases between them. The CDR3 covers 14 residues. CDR1 and CDR2 from the germline V gene are SGHAT and FQNNGV. The DNA for the CDR3 is TGTGCCAGCAGCCCCGGGACAACCTCCTACGAGCAGTACTTC. It translates to CASSPGTTSYEQYF.

With regard to this clone: The junction and the germline gene differ at one end; a read error may be behind it. V is TRBV7-9 and J is TRBJ1-1; 7 bases agree with TRBD1. Germline lookup yields CDR1 SEHNR and CDR2 FQNEAQ (reference sequence). The CDR3 runs to 14 residues. CDR3 region: CASSLLDRNNEAFF. The CDR3 DNA reads TGTGCCAGCAGCTTGTTGGACAGGAACAATGAAGCTTTCTTT.

V usage is TRBV28 and J usage is TRBJ2-3; 9 bases line up with TRBD2. The CDR3 is made up of 18 amino acids. The V and J ends lost 2 bases and 0 bases, in that order; junction bases with no gene match: 9. In germline, CDR1 is MDHEN, CDR2 SYDVKM. The CDR3 reads CASSLGGGAVSSTDTQYF. CDR3 nucleotide sequence: TGTGCCAGCAGTTTAGGCGGGGGGGCGGTTAGTAGCACAGATACGCAGTATTTT.